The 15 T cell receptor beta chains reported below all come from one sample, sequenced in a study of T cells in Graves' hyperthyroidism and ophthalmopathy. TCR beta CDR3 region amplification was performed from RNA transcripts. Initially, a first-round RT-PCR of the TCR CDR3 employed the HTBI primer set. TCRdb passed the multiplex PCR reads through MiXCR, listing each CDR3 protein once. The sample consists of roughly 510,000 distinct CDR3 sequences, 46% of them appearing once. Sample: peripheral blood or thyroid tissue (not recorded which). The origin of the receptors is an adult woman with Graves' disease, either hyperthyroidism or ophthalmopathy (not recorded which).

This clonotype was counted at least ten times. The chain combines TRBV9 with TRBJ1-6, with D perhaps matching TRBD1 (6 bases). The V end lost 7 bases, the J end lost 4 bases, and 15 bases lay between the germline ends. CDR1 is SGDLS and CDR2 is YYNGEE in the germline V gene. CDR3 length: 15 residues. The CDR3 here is CASSQGMGYNSPLHF. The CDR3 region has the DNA TGTGCCAGCTCGCAGGGGATGGGGTATAATTCACCCCTCCACTTT. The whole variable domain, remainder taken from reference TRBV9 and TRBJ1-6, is DSGVTQTPKHLITATGQRVTLRCSPRSGDLSVYWYQQSLDQGLQFLIQYYNGEERAKGNILERFSAQQFPDLHSELNLSSLELGDSALYFCASSQGMGYNSPLHFGNGTRLTVT.

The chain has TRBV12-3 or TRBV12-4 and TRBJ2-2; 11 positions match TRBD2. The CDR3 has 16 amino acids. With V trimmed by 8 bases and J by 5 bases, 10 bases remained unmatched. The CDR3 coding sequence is TGTGCCAGCGCACCAGGAGCTAGCGGGAGGACCGGGGAGCTGTTTTTT. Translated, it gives CASAPGASGRTGELFF.

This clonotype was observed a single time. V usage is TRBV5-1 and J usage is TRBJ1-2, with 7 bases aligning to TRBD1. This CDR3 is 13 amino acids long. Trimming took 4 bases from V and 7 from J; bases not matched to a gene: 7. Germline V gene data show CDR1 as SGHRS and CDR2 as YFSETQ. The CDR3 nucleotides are TGCGCCAGCAGCCGCTGGGGACAGAGTGGCTACACCTTC. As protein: CASSRWGQSGYTF.

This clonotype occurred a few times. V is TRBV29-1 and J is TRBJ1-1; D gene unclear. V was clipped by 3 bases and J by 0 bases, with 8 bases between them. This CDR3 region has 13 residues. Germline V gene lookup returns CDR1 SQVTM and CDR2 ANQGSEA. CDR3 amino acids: CSVDQAMNTEAFF. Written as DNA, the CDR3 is TGCAGCGTTGATCAGGCGATGAACACTGAAGCTTTCTTT.

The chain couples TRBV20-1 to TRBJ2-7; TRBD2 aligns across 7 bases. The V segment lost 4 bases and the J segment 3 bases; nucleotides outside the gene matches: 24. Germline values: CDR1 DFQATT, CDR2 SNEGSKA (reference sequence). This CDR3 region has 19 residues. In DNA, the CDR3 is TGCAGTGCTAAGACCGGGAGTCGGGGGAGGGCAATTCGACACTACGAGCAGTACTTC. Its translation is CSAKTGSRGRAIRHYEQYF.

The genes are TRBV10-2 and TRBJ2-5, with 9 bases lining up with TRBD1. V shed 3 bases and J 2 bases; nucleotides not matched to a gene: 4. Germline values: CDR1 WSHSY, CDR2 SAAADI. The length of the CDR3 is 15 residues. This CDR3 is CASSDPGQGQETQYF. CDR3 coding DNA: TGCGCCAGCAGTGATCCGGGACAGGGACAAGAGACCCAGTACTTC.

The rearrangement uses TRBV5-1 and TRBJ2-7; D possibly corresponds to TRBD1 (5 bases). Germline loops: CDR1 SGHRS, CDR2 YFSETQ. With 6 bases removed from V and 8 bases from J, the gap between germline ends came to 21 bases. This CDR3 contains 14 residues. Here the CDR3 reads CASTLTVTSVQQYF. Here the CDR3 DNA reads TGCGCCAGCACATTGACAGTAACATCTGTCCAGCAGTACTTC.

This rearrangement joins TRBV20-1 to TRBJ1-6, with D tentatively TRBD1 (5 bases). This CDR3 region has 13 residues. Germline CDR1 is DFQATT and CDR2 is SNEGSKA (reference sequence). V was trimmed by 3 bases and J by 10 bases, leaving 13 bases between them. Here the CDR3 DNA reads TGCAGTGCTAGTGAGGGGATCGAGTCACCCCTCCACTTT. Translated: CSASEGIESPLHF.

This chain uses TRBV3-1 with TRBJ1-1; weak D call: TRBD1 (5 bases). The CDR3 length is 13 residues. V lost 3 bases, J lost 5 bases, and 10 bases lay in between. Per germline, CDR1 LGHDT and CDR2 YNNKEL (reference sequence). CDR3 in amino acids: CASSQGERTEAFF. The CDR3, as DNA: TGTGCCAGCAGCCAGGGGGAAAGAACTGAAGCTTTCTTT. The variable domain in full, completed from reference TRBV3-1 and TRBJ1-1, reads DTAVSQTPKYLVTQMGNDKSIKCEQNLGHDTMYWYKQDSKKFLKIMFSYNNKELIINETVPNRFSPKSPDKAHLNLHINSLELGDSAVYFCASSQGERTEAFFGQGTRLTVV.

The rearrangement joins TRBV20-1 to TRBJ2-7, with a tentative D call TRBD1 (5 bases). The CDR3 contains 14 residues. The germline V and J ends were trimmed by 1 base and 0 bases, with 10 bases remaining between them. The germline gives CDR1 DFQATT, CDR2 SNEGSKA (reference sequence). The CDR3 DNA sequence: TGCAGTGCTAGAGTGCAGGGAAGCTCCTACGAGCAGTACTTC. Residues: CSARVQGSSYEQYF.

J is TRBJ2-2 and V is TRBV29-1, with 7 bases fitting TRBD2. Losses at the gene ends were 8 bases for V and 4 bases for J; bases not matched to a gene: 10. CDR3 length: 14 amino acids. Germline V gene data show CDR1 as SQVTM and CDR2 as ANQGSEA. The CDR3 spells CSSLRASGTGELFF. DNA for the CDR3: TGCAGCAGCTTGCGGGCTAGCGGCACCGGGGAGCTGTTTTTT.

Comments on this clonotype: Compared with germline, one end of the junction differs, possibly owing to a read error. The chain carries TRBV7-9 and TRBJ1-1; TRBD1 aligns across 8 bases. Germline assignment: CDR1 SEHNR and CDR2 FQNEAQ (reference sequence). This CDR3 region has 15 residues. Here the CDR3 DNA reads TGTGCCAGCAGCCACCGGGACAGGACCTACACTGAAGCCTTCTTT. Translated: CASSHRDRTYTEAFF.

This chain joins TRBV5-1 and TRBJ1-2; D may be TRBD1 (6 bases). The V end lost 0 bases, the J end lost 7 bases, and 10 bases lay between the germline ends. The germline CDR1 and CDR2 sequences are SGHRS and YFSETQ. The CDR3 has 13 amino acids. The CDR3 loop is CASSLGQAPGYTF. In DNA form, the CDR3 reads TGCGCCAGCAGCTTGGGACAGGCCCCTGGCTACACCTTC.

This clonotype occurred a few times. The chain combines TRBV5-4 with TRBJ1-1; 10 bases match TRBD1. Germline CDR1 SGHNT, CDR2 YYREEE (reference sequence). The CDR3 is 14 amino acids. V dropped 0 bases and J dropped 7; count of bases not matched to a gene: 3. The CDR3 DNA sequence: TGTGCCAGCAGCTTGGGGACAGGGGGTATTGAAGCTTTCTTT. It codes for CASSLGTGGIEAFF.

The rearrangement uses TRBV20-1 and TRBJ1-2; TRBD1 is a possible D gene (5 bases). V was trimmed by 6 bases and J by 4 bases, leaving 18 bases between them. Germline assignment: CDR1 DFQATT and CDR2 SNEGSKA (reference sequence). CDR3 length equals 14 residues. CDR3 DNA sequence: TGCAGTGCACCCGCCAGGACGGACACCTATGGCTACACCTTC. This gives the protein CSAPARTDTYGYTF.